Below are 27 T cell receptor beta chains sequenced from a single sample in a study of T-cell reconstitution after alpha-beta-depleted transplantation in children. Unique molecular identifiers were used to barcode this TCRbeta library. TCRdb passed the PCR reads through MiXCR, listing each CDR3 protein once. The profile covers a few hundred thousand distinct CDR3 sequences, with 11% appearing a single time and roughly 28% taken by the ten largest. Sample: PBMCs, taken before TCRalphabeta/CD19-depleted stem cell transplant. Source of these receptors: a child younger than two with acute myeloid leukemia, due to receive a stem cell transplant.

A word on this clonotype: A clone one base away is much larger, so this may be a read error. This sequence joins TRBV28 and TRBJ1-2; D not resolved. The germline V gene has CDR1 MDHEN and CDR2 SYDVKM. The CDR3 contains 13 residues. This CDR3 reads CVSSFGVVFGYTF. The CDR3 nucleotides are TGTGTCAGCAGTTTCGGGGTTGTCTTTGGCTACACCTTC.

The sample holds many counts of this clonotype. The chain is built from TRBV2 and TRBJ2-1; tentative D call: TRBD2 (5 bases). V was trimmed by 7 bases and J by 4 bases, leaving 8 bases between them. From germline, CDR1 is SNHLY and CDR2 FYNNEI. The CDR3 is 12 amino acids. The CDR3 region is CASKDFYNEQFF. Here the CDR3 DNA reads TGTGCCAGCAAGGACTTTTACAATGAGCAGTTCTTC.

A remark on this clonotype: Given a much more abundant clone one base away, this may be a read error. The V gene is TRBV25-1, the J gene TRBJ2-1; tentatively, D is TRBD1 (6 bases). Germline loops: CDR1 MGHDK, CDR2 SYGVNS. The CDR3 spans 14 residues. The CDR3 DNA sequence: TGTGCCAGCAATGAAGCCCTAACAGGGATGGAGCAGTTCTTC. This gives the protein CASNEALTGMEQFF.

This clonotype came up many times. The chain carries TRBV27 and TRBJ1-6; TRBD1 agrees at 8 bases. Germline CDR1 reads MNHEY; CDR2 reads SMNVEV (reference sequence). This CDR3 has 12 residues. V lost 2 bases and J lost 14; bases outside the gene matches: 2. CDR3 amino acids: CASSLRTGSLHF. DNA of the CDR3: TGTGCCAGCAGTTTACGGACAGGGTCCCTCCACTTT.

This clonotype was observed at least ten times. The CDR3 is CASSLEAGGNTIYF. CDR3 bases: TGTGCCAGCAGCTTAGAGGCAGGGGGAAACACCATATATTTT. The gene calls are TRBV7-6 and TRBJ1-3; TRBD1 might be the D (5 bases). Germline CDR1 and CDR2: SGHVS and FNYEAQ. Trimming left V 1 base short and J 4 bases short, with 8 bases between. The CDR3 extends over 14 amino acids.

This clonotype came up many times. The chain joins TRBV5-1 to TRBJ2-1; D unclear. CDR3 length: 13 amino acids. The V gene lost 0 bases and the J gene lost 10 bases, with 11 bases spanning the gap. CDR1 is SGHRS, CDR2 YFSETQ, per germline. CDR3 region: CASSLEKRGEQFF. The DNA for the CDR3 is TGCGCCAGCAGCTTGGAAAAACGCGGCGAGCAGTTCTTC.

As for this clonotype: A much more abundant neighbour one base away suggests this may be a read error. The chain recombines TRBV7-2 with TRBJ2-1; D perhaps matches TRBD2 (6 bases). Trimming cost V 3 bases and J 7 bases, with 16 bases left between them. Germline V gene sequence: CDR1 SGHTA, CDR2 FQGNSA. The CDR3 is made up of 15 amino acids. CDR3 sequence (DNA): TGTGCCAGCAGCTTCATGATAGCGGAGGGAAATGAGCAGTTCTTC. Translating it yields CASSFMIAEGNEQFF.

This clonotype occurred many times. The gene calls are TRBV5-1 and TRBJ2-2; D uncertain. Germline CDR1 is SGHRS and CDR2 is YFSETQ. The CDR3 loop spans 16 amino acids. The germline V and J ends were trimmed by 6 bases and 2 bases, with 17 bases remaining between them. The CDR3 bases are TGCGCCAGCACCCTGGGCCAGACCCTCAACACCGGGGAGCTGTTTTTT. It translates to CASTLGQTLNTGELFF.

This clonotype was observed at least ten times. The chain carries TRBV12-3 or TRBV12-4 and TRBJ1-1, with TRBD1 matching over 7 bases. V gave up 5 bases and J gave up 4 bases; unmatched junction bases: 10. The CDR3 runs 15 residues. CDR3 bases: TGTGCCAGCAGTCCGAGACAGGGTTCGGCCACTGAAGCTTTCTTT. Translation gives CASSPRQGSATEAFF.

This clonotype came up many times. The chain joins TRBV12-3 or TRBV12-4 to TRBJ1-2, with 8 bases lining up with TRBD1. The V gene end was trimmed by 6 bases and the J gene end by 2 bases; junction bases not matched to a gene: 5. The CDR3 has 14 amino acids. This CDR3 reads CASSTRTGNYGYTF. CDR3 nucleotide sequence: TGTGCCAGCAGCACTCGGACAGGGAACTATGGCTACACCTTC.

This clonotype came up many times. The V call is TRBV11-3, the J call TRBJ2-7; D unclear. CDR1 and CDR2 (germline): SGHNT, YENEEA. This CDR3 has 14 residues. Trimming took off 0 bases at V and 3 bases at J, with 9 bases between the two ends. The DNA for the CDR3 is TGTGCCAGCAGCTTAGATATCCTAAACTACGAGCAGTACTTC. Translating gives CASSLDILNYEQYF.

Many counts were recorded for this clonotype. The rearrangement links TRBV12-3 or TRBV12-4 to TRBJ1-2; the match to TRBD1 covers 9 bases. This CDR3 contains 15 residues. The J segment lost 2 bases and the V segment lost 5 bases, leaving 6 bases of the junction unmatched. The CDR3 region is CASSLGQGKNYGYTF. In nucleotides, the CDR3 is TGTGCCAGCAGTCTTGGACAGGGGAAGAACTATGGCTACACCTTC.

The table lists this clonotype with many counts. The J gene is TRBJ2-7, the V gene TRBV5-1; perhaps D is TRBD1 or TRBD2 (5 bases each). This CDR3 region has 14 residues. Trimming removed 3 bases at V and 3 bases at J, with 13 bases between. Germline CDR1 reads SGHRS; CDR2 reads YFSETQ. This chain's CDR3 is CASSSRTGRYEQYF. The CDR3, as DNA: TGCGCCAGCAGCTCTAGGACGGGACGCTACGAGCAGTACTTC. Full variable domain (remainder filled in from reference TRBV5-1 and TRBJ2-7): KAGVTQTPRYLIKTRGQQVTLSCSPISGHRSVSWYQQTPGQGLQFLFEYFSETQRNKGNFPGRFSGRQFSNSRSEMNVSTLELGDSALYLCASSSRTGRYEQYFGPGTRLTVT.

With respect to this clonotype: This clone may be a read error of a much larger clone one base away. The chain is built from TRBV9 and TRBJ2-5, with no clear D. Germline V gene sequence: CDR1 SGDLS, CDR2 YYNGEE. There are 12 residues in the CDR3. CDR3 DNA sequence: TGTGCCGGCAGCCCCACTGGCGGTGTACCGTACTTC. Translated, it gives CAGSPTGGVPYF. Drawing the rest from reference TRBV9 and TRBJ2-5, the complete variable domain is DSGVTQTPKHLITATGQRVTLRCSPRSGDLSVYWYQQSLDQGLQFLIQYYNGEERAKGNILERFSAQQFPDLHSELNLSSLELGDSALYFCAGSPTGGVPYFGPGTRLLVL.

This clonotype was seen repeatedly, ten times or more. This sequence joins TRBV5-1 and TRBJ1-1, with D uncertain. The CDR3 extends over 13 amino acids. CDR1 and CDR2 (germline): SGHRS, YFSETQ. V was shortened by 2 bases and J by 8 bases, with 13 bases between the two germline ends. CDR3 coding DNA: TGCGCCAGCAGCTTAGGAGGTTTAGGAGAAGCTTTCTTT. It encodes CASSLGGLGEAFF. The full variable domain, completed using reference TRBV5-1 and TRBJ1-1, is KAGVTQTPRYLIKTRGQQVTLSCSPISGHRSVSWYQQTPGQGLQFLFEYFSETQRNKGNFPGRFSGRQFSNSRSEMNVSTLELGDSALYLCASSLGGLGEAFFGQGTRLTVV.

This clonotype was counted many times. The genes are TRBV7-8 and TRBJ1-1; D unresolved. CDR1 and CDR2 from the germline V gene are SGHVS and FQNEAQ. The germline V and J ends were trimmed by 3 bases and 1 base, with 12 bases remaining between them. CDR3 length: 15 amino acids. The CDR3 region is CASSFVGRENTEAFF. The CDR3 bases are TGTGCCAGCAGCTTCGTTGGACGGGAGAACACTGAAGCTTTCTTT.

This clonotype was recorded many times. The rearrangement links TRBV4-2 to TRBJ1-6; TRBD1 might be the D (6 bases). Germline assignment: CDR1 LGHNA and CDR2 YNFKEQ. V lost 7 bases to trimming and J lost 3 bases, with 13 bases between them. The CDR3 contains 15 residues. The DNA of the CDR3 is TGTGCCAGCAAATCAGGACAGAACTATAATTCACCCCTCCACTTT. As protein: CASKSGQNYNSPLHF.

This clonotype was seen many times. The rearrangement joins TRBV12-3 or TRBV12-4 to TRBJ2-7, with 9 bases that match TRBD2. V was pared by 3 bases and J by 4 bases, with 7 bases of the junction left unmatched. This CDR3 spans 15 amino acids. Here the CDR3 reads CASSLVSGRSYEQYF. CDR3 DNA sequence: TGTGCCAGCAGTTTGGTTAGCGGGAGATCATACGAGCAGTACTTC.

This clonotype was observed many times. This chain joins TRBV12-3 or TRBV12-4 and TRBJ2-1, with 12 bases identical to TRBD2. J was trimmed by 5 bases and V by 4 bases; bases with no gene match: 9. The CDR3 is 17 residues long. The CDR3 DNA reads as TGTGCCAGCAGTTCCCACCTAGCGGGGGGGCCAAACAATGAGCAGTTCTTC. It specifies CASSSHLAGGPNNEQFF.

The chain combines TRBV10-2 with TRBJ2-3; the match to TRBD2 covers 7 bases. Looked up from germline, CDR1 is WSHSY and CDR2 is SAAADI. The length of the CDR3 is 16 residues. The V gene end was trimmed by 10 bases and the J gene end by 5 bases; junction bases not matched to a gene: 18. The CDR3 sequence: CATSGGGAGVRDTQYF. DNA of the CDR3: TGCGCCACCTCGGGGGGAGGGGCGGGAGTTAGAGATACGCAGTATTTT.

The table lists this clonotype with many counts. The chain uses TRBV10-2 and TRBJ2-1, with TRBD2 identical over 15 bases. Germline V CDR1 and CDR2: WSHSY, SAAADI. The length of the CDR3 is 15 residues. Trimming at V came to 7 bases and at J to 8 bases, leaving 6 bases not matched to a gene. CDR3 DNA sequence: TGCGCCAGCAAGATAGGACTAGCGGGGGGGCATGAGCAGTTCTTC. Protein sequence: CASKIGLAGGHEQFF.

The CDR3 spells CSAKTNTGELFF. The CDR3 DNA sequence: TGCAGTGCTAAGACGAACACCGGGGAGCTGTTTTTT. The chain employs TRBV20-1 and TRBJ2-2; D remains ambiguous. Trimming pared 4 bases from V and 0 bases from J, leaving 3 bases between. The CDR3 length is 12 residues. Germline CDR1 reads DFQATT; CDR2 reads SNEGSKA (reference sequence).

Many counts were recorded for this clonotype. The chain links TRBV5-1 to TRBJ2-2; 9 nucleotides match TRBD2. The CDR3 consists of 15 residues. CDR1 is SGHRS, CDR2 YFSETQ, per germline. The junction had 4 bases not matched to a gene; V was cut back by 3 bases and J by 4 bases. CDR3 loop: CASSSSTSGTGELFF. CDR3 DNA: TGCGCCAGCAGCTCGTCGACTAGCGGCACCGGGGAGCTGTTTTTT. The variable domain in full, with the rest retrieved from reference TRBV5-1 and TRBJ2-2, is KAGVTQTPRYLIKTRGQQVTLSCSPISGHRSVSWYQQTPGQGLQFLFEYFSETQRNKGNFPGRFSGRQFSNSRSEMNVSTLELGDSALYLCASSSSTSGTGELFFGEGSRLTVL.

This clonotype was found many times. V gene TRBV12-3 or TRBV12-4 combines with J gene TRBJ2-2, with D tentatively TRBD2 (6 bases). This CDR3 comprises 14 residues. The V end was cut by 5 bases, the J end by 6 bases, with 13 bases between. The CDR3 coding sequence is TGTGCCAGCAGTGTTAGCGGATCCGCCGGGGAGCTGTTTTTT. As protein: CASSVSGSAGELFF.

Of note for this clonotype: It may be a read error: a sequence one base away is much more abundant. DNA for the CDR3: TGCAGTGCCCTCAGGGGGCAGGAAGGCTACCCCTTC. It yields the protein CSALRGQEGYPF. The chain joins TRBV20-1 to TRBJ1-2, with 8 positions matching TRBD1. The CDR3 runs to 12 residues. CDR1 and CDR2 from the germline V gene are DFQATT and SNEGSKA (reference sequence).

This clonotype was recorded at least ten times. The chain is built from TRBV5-5 and TRBJ1-2; D unclear. Between the trimmed V and J ends, which lost 0 bases and 5 bases, there was a span of 11 bases. The CDR3 spans 14 residues. Per germline, CDR1 SGHKS and CDR2 YYEKEE (reference sequence). The CDR3 sequence: CASSLDGPGYGYTF. In DNA, the CDR3 is TGTGCCAGCAGCTTGGACGGCCCAGGTTATGGCTACACCTTC.

This clonotype was observed a few times. The V gene is TRBV2, the J gene TRBJ2-7; 7 bases are shared with TRBD2. Losses at the gene ends were 7 bases for V and 1 base for J; bases not matched to a gene: 4. The CDR3 extends over 13 amino acids. CDR1 and CDR2 (germline): SNHLY, FYNNEI. The CDR3: CASTGLPSYEQYF. The CDR3, as DNA: TGTGCCAGCACGGGACTACCATCCTACGAGCAGTACTTC.